This is a list of T cell receptor beta chains from one sample in a study of blood T cell repertoires in COVID-19. Repertoires were generated with immunoSEQ multiplex PCR, while TCRdb's copy carries only in-frame clones and drops some. This table has about 200,000 clones, more than 75% appearing once. Sequencing was carried out using PBMCs or T cells enriched from blood (not recorded which). The receptor source for this set is a woman aged 40 to 49 with acute COVID-19. Both conserved end residues are part of each CDR3.

V	J	CDR3
TRBV4-2	TRBJ2-1	CASSLSGGANEQFF
TRBV9	TRBJ1-2	CASSVGGQINYGYTF
TRBV2	TRBJ1-5	CASSEIRTESQPQHF
TRBV4-2	TRBJ2-1	CASSLGGGGINEQFF
TRBV19	TRBJ2-3	CASSNSGRPPDTQYF
TRBV27	TRBJ2-4	CASSLFARGGRNIQYF
TRBV4-3	TRBJ1-2	CASSQARANYGYTF
TRBV15	TRBJ1-5	CATSRVGGTYSNQPQHF
TRBV7-9	TRBJ1-2	CASSFWGRDRGHDTF
TRBV6-5	TRBJ1-5	CASKVVRESNQPQHF
TRBV24-1	TRBJ2-6	CATSDYSSGANVLTF
TRBV7-9	TRBJ1-5	CASSFDGQGSQPQHF
TRBV24-1	TRBJ2-1	CATSDRGQGFYNEQFF
TRBV19	TRBJ2-7	CASSIGQGGSYEQYF
TRBV20-1	TRBJ2-7	CSARARDEQYF
TRBV5-1	TRBJ1-2	CASSPTRTGVYGYTF
TRBV7-2	TRBJ2-1	CASRGVVTSYNEQFF
TRBV27	TRBJ2-7	CASSLSPQGAYEQYF
TRBV7-3	TRBJ2-2	CASSLQGAGELFF
TRBV4-2	TRBJ2-2	CASSPTQGSTGELFF
TRBV9	TRBJ1-1	CASSVAMAGAGAEAFF
TRBV27	TRBJ1-1	CASSSRLGQFEGKVWNTEAFF
TRBV29-1	TRBJ1-1	CSVRTNTAFF
TRBV9	TRBJ2-5	CASGRSAQETQYF